Shown below are 5 T cell receptor beta chains from a single sample sequenced in a study of cytomegalovirus exposure and HLA in healthy donors. Researchers ran the PCR with 60 Vbeta and 13 Jbeta primers. The method was immunoSEQ multiplex PCR; TCRdb's version includes in-frame clones alone and lacks a portion of them. The table lists 220,000 or so clones, 70% to 85% of them singletons. The specimen sequenced was PBMCs. These receptors came from a man in his forties or fifties in good health and CMV-seronegative.

This clone was seen more than once but under ten times. CDR3 sequence reads: CASSARSGSTDTQYF. The CDR3 region has the DNA TGTGCCAGCAGCGCCCGGAGTGGTAGCACAGATACGCAGTATTTT. This chain connects TRBV9 to TRBJ2-3; D is uncertain. This CDR3 is 15 amino acids long. Trimming stripped 3 bases from V and 0 bases from J, with 11 bases between. Germline lookup yields CDR1 SGDLS and CDR2 YYNGEE. The full variable domain, rest sourced from reference TRBV9 and TRBJ2-3, is DSGVTQTPKHLITATGQRVTLRCSPRSGDLSVYWYQQSLDQGLQFLIQYYNGEERAKGNILERFSAQQFPDLHSELNLSSLELGDSALYFCASSARSGSTDTQYFGPGTRLTVL.

The chain carries TRBV5-1 and TRBJ2-4; D gene uncertain. CDR3 length: 15 amino acids. V lost 4 bases, J lost 0 bases, and 11 bases lay in between. In germline, CDR1 is SGHRS, CDR2 YFSETQ. The CDR3 nucleotides are TGCGCCAGCAGCCCCGGTAGTGGAGCCAAAAACATTCAGTACTTC. The encoded protein is CASSPGSGAKNIQYF.

This sequence joins TRBV6-5 and TRBJ2-5, with D unclear. This CDR3 is 12 amino acids long. With 6 bases removed from V and 3 bases from J, the gap between germline ends came to 8 bases. Germline V gene sequence: CDR1 MNHEY, CDR2 SVGAGI. The CDR3, as DNA: TGTGCCAGCAGAAACAGAGAAGAGACCCAGTACTTC. Translating it yields CASRNREETQYF.

CDR3 nucleotide sequence: TGCGCCAGCAGCTTAGCGGGCAGAGGCGCCGGGGAGCTGTTTTTT. It specifies CASSLAGRGAGELFF. The chain joins TRBV5-1 to TRBJ2-2, with D possibly TRBD2 on 6 matching bases. Trimming shortened V by 2 bases and J by 6 bases, and 14 bases separated the two germline ends. The CDR3 has 15 amino acids. Germline V lookup: CDR1 SGHRS, CDR2 YFSETQ.

In its sample, this clone was seen a few times. The chain recombines TRBV7-8 with TRBJ2-1, with no clear D. This CDR3 spans 15 amino acids. Germline V gives CDR1 SGHVS, CDR2 FQNEAQ. The V gene lost 1 base and the J gene lost 5 bases, with 12 bases spanning the gap. The DNA for the CDR3 is TGTGCCAGCAGCTTAGTTGTAATGCAGAACAATGAGCAGTTCTTC. Protein sequence: CASSLVVMQNNEQFF.